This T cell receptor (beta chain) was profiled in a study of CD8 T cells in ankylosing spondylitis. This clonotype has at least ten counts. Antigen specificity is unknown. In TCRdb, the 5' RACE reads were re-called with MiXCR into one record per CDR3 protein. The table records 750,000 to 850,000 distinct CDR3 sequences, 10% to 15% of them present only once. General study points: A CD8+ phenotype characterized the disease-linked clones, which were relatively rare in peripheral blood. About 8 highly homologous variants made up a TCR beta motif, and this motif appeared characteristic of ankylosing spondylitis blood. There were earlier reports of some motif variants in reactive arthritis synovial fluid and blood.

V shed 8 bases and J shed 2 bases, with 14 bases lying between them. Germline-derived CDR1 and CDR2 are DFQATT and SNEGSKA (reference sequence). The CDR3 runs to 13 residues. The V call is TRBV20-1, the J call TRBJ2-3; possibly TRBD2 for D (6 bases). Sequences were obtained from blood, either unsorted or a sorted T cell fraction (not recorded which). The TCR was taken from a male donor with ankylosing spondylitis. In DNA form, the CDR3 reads TGCAGTCATACCCGGAGGGACACAGATACGCAGTATTTT. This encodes CSHTRRDTDTQYF.